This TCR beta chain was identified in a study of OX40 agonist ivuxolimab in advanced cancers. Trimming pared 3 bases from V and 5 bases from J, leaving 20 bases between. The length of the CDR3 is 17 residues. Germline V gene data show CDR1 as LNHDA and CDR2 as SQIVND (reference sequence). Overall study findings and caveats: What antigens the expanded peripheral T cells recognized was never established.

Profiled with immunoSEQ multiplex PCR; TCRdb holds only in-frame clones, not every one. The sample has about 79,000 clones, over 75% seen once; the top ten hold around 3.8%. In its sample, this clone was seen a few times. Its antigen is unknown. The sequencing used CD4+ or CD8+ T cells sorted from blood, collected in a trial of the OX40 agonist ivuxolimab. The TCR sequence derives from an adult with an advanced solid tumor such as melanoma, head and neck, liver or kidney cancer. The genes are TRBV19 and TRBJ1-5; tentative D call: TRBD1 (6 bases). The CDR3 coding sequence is TGTGCCAGTAGTATCCTTTCCCTCTACAGGGAATATCAGCCCCAGCATTTT. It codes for CASSILSLYREYQPQHF.